This T cell receptor (beta chain) was captured in a study of OX40 agonist ivuxolimab in advanced cancers. Trimming shortened V by 5 bases and J by 4 bases, and 8 bases separated the two germline ends. From germline, CDR1 is WNHNN and CDR2 SYGVQD (reference sequence). This CDR3 region has 13 residues. Notes on the study in general: Certain nonresponders additionally had low normalized T-cell clonal expansion. CD8+ T cells averaged more expanded clones than CD4+.

TCRdb keeps only in-frame clones here, not all; method: immunoSEQ multiplex PCR. The profile covers 55,000 to 75,000 clones, with roughly 80% appearing a single time and approximately 5.2% taken by the ten largest. As for this clone: No antigen is known for it.

The TCR comes from an adult with an advanced solid tumor such as melanoma, head and neck, liver or kidney cancer. Sequenced material: CD4+ or CD8+ T cells sorted from blood, taken in a trial of the OX40 agonist ivuxolimab. V is TRBV10-1 and J is TRBJ1-4, with unresolved D. The CDR3 loop is CASSLHRNEKLFF. CDR3 coding DNA: TGCGCCAGCAGTCTCCACCGTAATGAAAAACTGTTTTTT.